The 15 T cell receptor beta chains below all came from one sample that was sequenced in a study of blood T cell repertoires in COVID-19. Profiling relied on immunoSEQ multiplex PCR, and the TCRdb table lists in-frame clones only, not all of them. Of roughly 34,000 clones listed, about nine tenths are singletons. Input material: peripheral blood. These receptors all come from a woman of 80 years or more with active or convalescent COVID-19.

A remark on this clone: A junction boundary mismatches the germline segment, possibly from a read error. This sequence joins TRBV7-9 and TRBJ2-7; D is unresolved. This CDR3 spans 15 amino acids. Germline lookup yields CDR1 SEHNR and CDR2 FQNEAQ (reference sequence). The CDR3 loop reads CASSLAGSKSSEQYF. CDR3 in DNA: TGTGCCAGCAGCTTAGCGGGCTCAAAATCCTCCGAGCAGTACTTC.

This clone was seen only once. The rearrangement joins TRBV6-5 to TRBJ1-2, with 9 bases lining up with TRBD1. The CDR3 has 15 amino acids. V lost 6 bases to trimming and J lost 7 bases; unmatched junction nucleotides: 12. Germline CDR1 reads MNHEY; CDR2 reads SVGAGI. DNA of the CDR3: TGTGCCAGCAGGACGCCGGGGACAGGGTTGGCTGGCTACACCTTC. It encodes CASRTPGTGLAGYTF.

This chain links TRBV12-3 or TRBV12-4 with TRBJ2-7; TRBD2 might be the D (6 bases). The germline V and J ends were trimmed by 5 bases and 2 bases, with 10 bases remaining between them. CDR3 length: 13 residues. CDR3: CASSQGLPYEQYF. In nucleotides, the CDR3 is TGTGCCAGCAGTCAGGGACTCCCCTACGAGCAGTACTTC.

The chain joins TRBV19 to TRBJ1-5; D uncertain. Trimming left V 3 bases short and J 6 bases short, with 15 bases between. The V gene's germline CDR1 is LNHDA and CDR2 SQIVND (reference sequence). This CDR3 spans 15 amino acids. CDR3 DNA sequence: TGTGCCAGTAGTATCGAGGCCGCAGTAACTCAGCCCCAGCATTTT. Translated: CASSIEAAVTQPQHF. The whole variable domain, filled in from reference TRBV19 and TRBJ1-5, reads DGGITQSPKYLFRKEGQNVTLSCEQNLNHDAMYWYRQDPGQGLRLIYYSQIVNDFQKGDIAEGYSVSREKKESFPLTVTSAQKNPTAFYLCASSIEAAVTQPQHFGDGTRLSIL.

CDR3 coding DNA: TGTGCCAGCAGCCAAGTCAATAACTATGGCTACACCTTC. It encodes CASSQVNNYGYTF. The chain employs TRBV3-1 (or the pseudogene TRBV3-2) and TRBJ1-2; D unclear. This CDR3 is 13 amino acids long. V shed 1 base and J shed 1 base, with 4 bases lying between them. Germline values: CDR1 LGHDT, CDR2 YNNKEL (reference sequence).

In DNA, the CDR3 is TGCGCCAGCAGCTTTTGGCGTACAGGGGGCGCGCCAGATACGCAGTATTTT. Amino acid sequence: CASSFWRTGGAPDTQYF. V usage is TRBV5-1 and J usage is TRBJ2-3, with 9 positions matching TRBD1. Per the germline V gene, CDR1 is SGHRS and CDR2 is YFSETQ. CDR3 length: 17 residues. Trimming removed 2 bases from V and 4 bases from J; junction bases left unmatched: 11.

A single count supports this clone. The chain uses TRBV6-1 and TRBJ1-5; 8 positions agree with TRBD1. The CDR3 length is 14 residues. Germline V gene data show CDR1 as MNHNS and CDR2 as SASEGT. The trim removed 6 bases at V and 2 bases at J, leaving 3 bases unmatched. Here the CDR3 DNA reads TGTGCCAGCAGCCCGACAGGGGGCAATCAGCCCCAGCATTTT. It translates to CASSPTGGNQPQHF.

This clone came up a few times. The chain carries TRBV6-4 and TRBJ2-3, with 7 bases matching TRBD1. The germline CDR1 and CDR2 sequences are MRHNA and SNTAGT. The J segment lost 0 bases and the V segment lost 4 bases, leaving 4 bases of the junction unmatched. The CDR3 totals 15 residues. CDR3 in amino acids: CASSGLQGSTDTQYF. The CDR3 DNA follows: TGTGCCAGCAGTGGGCTACAGGGGAGCACAGATACGCAGTATTTT.

The chain recombines TRBV27 with TRBJ2-2, with TRBD1 identical over 8 bases. This CDR3 is built from 18 residues. Per the germline V gene, CDR1 is MNHEY and CDR2 is SMNVEV (reference sequence). The V gene end was trimmed by 5 bases and the J gene end by 3 bases; junction bases not matched to a gene: 14. The CDR3: CASSLLPWTGRDTGELFF. The DNA for the CDR3 is TGTGCCAGCAGTCTCCTTCCCTGGACAGGGAGAGACACCGGGGAGCTGTTTTTT.

A single count supports this clone. The CDR3 region has the DNA TGTGCCAGCAGCCCGGGGACGGCGTCTCCCCGGGGGGGCTACACCTTC. Its translation is CASSPGTASPRGGYTF. The chain links TRBV5-6 to TRBJ1-2; D possibly corresponds to TRBD1 (5 bases). Germline CDR1 SGHDT, CDR2 YYEEEE. The length of the CDR3 is 16 residues. Between the trimmed V and J ends, which lost 4 bases and 8 bases, there was a span of 24 bases. Drawing the rest from reference TRBV5-6 and TRBJ1-2, the complete variable domain is DAGVTQSPTHLIKTRGQQVTLRCSPKSGHDTVSWYQQALGQGPQFIFQYYEEEERQRGNFPDRFSGHQFPNYSSELNVNALLLGDSALYLCASSPGTASPRGGYTFGSGTRLTVV.

The chain employs TRBV19 and TRBJ1-5; D not certain. V was pared by 5 bases and J by 3 bases, with 8 bases between. The CDR3 has 13 amino acids. Germline V gene sequence: CDR1 LNHDA, CDR2 SQIVND (reference sequence). For the CDR3, the DNA is TGTGCCAGTAGTTTGGGCATCAATCAGCCCCAGCATTTT. This encodes CASSLGINQPQHF.

This rearrangement joins TRBV6-5 to TRBJ2-2; TRBD1 is a possible D gene (6 bases). This CDR3 contains 13 residues. V was pared by 11 bases and J by 2 bases, with 12 bases between. Per the germline V gene, CDR1 is MNHEY and CDR2 is SVGAGI. The DNA for the CDR3 is TGTGCCTGCGGCAGGGGAAACACCGGGGAGCTGTTTTTT. Amino acid sequence: CACGRGNTGELFF.

The chain employs TRBV25-1 and TRBJ1-5; 9 bases align to TRBD1. J gave up 4 bases and V 4 bases, and 11 bases lay outside the gene matches. The CDR3 is 17 amino acids. CDR1 is MGHDK and CDR2 is SYGVNS in the germline V gene. CDR3 in amino acids: CASSGDPGTGLNQPQHF. CDR3 in DNA: TGTGCCAGCAGTGGTGACCCAGGGACAGGGTTGAATCAGCCCCAGCATTTT.

This chain joins TRBV10-2 and TRBJ1-6; maybe TRBD1 (6 bases). Trimming left V 5 bases short and J 7 bases short, with 12 bases between. This CDR3 comprises 14 residues. In germline, CDR1 is WSHSY, CDR2 SAAADI. CDR3 region: CASSQAGGNSPLHF. CDR3 nucleotide sequence: TGCGCCAGCAGTCAGGCGGGGGGCAATTCACCCCTCCACTTT.

CDR3 amino acids: CASSLTGDANYGYTF. The CDR3 coding sequence is TGCGCCAGCAGCTTGACAGGGGACGCTAACTATGGCTACACCTTC. V is TRBV5-1 and J is TRBJ1-2; 7 bases fit TRBD1. Trimming cost V 1 base and J 0 bases; bases outside gene matches: 3. Germline V gene sequence: CDR1 SGHRS, CDR2 YFSETQ. This CDR3 region has 15 residues.